This passage covers 8 T cell receptor beta chains from one sample sequenced in a study of early T cells in non-severe SARS-CoV-2 infection. From the 5' RACE reads, TCRdb called clonotypes with MiXCR, one entry per CDR3 protein. This table has about 25,000 distinct CDR3 sequences, about 4% appearing once. The specimen sequenced was whole blood. These TCRs come from an adult who was a healthcare worker with PCR-confirmed SARS-CoV-2 infection or an uninfected control (not recorded which).

This clonotype appeared many times. The V gene is TRBV28, the J gene TRBJ1-6; possibly TRBD1 for D (6 bases). This CDR3 region has 16 residues. V was pared by 3 bases and J by 4 bases, with 13 bases between. The germline CDR1 and CDR2 sequences are MDHEN and SYDVKM. CDR3 sequence: CASSFPKGVYNSPLHF. The CDR3 DNA follows: TGTGCCAGCAGTTTTCCTAAGGGGGTGTATAATTCACCCCTCCACTTT.

At least ten counts were recorded for this clonotype. The chain has TRBV6-1 and TRBJ1-1, with D unresolved. This CDR3 has 12 amino acids. V was trimmed by 8 bases and J by 0 bases, leaving 7 bases between them. CDR1 MNHNS and CDR2 SASEGT come from the germline V gene. CDR3 sequence (DNA): TGTGCCAGCTCTCGTTTGAACACTGAAGCTTTCTTT. This encodes CASSRLNTEAFF.

This clonotype was seen ten or more times. The genes are TRBV28 and TRBJ2-3; D may be TRBD1 (5 bases). V dropped 5 bases and J dropped 5 bases, with 26 bases sitting between them. Germline assignment: CDR1 MDHEN and CDR2 SYDVKM. CDR3 length: 18 amino acids. CDR3 in amino acids: CASSPLPSAGKGGDTQYF. For the CDR3, the DNA is TGTGCCAGCAGTCCACTACCAAGCGCAGGGAAGGGTGGAGATACGCAGTATTTT.

In this sample, this clonotype turned up a few times. The chain combines TRBV6-4 with TRBJ2-1; TRBD2 matches 11 bases. There are 18 residues in the CDR3. V lost 5 bases to trimming and J lost 7 bases; unmatched junction nucleotides: 16. Germline assignment: CDR1 MRHNA and CDR2 SNTAGT. Here the CDR3 reads CASSKGLAGSLGRNEQFF. The DNA of the CDR3 is TGTGCCAGCAGTAAAGGACTAGCGGGTTCCCTAGGACGGAATGAGCAGTTCTTC.

This clonotype is large in the sample. CDR3: CASSLGNNQPQHF. The CDR3 DNA follows: TGTGCCAGCAGCTTAGGAAACAATCAGCCCCAGCATTTT. This chain uses TRBV7-8 with TRBJ1-5; D not certain. The V and J ends lost 1 base and 3 bases respectively, with 4 bases between them. In germline, CDR1 is SGHVS, CDR2 FQNEAQ. The CDR3 sequence is 13 residues long.

The rearrangement links TRBV7-6 to TRBJ2-3; D remains unclear. Looked up from germline, CDR1 is SGHVS and CDR2 is FNYEAQ. CDR3 length: 14 amino acids. V was cut by 3 bases and J by 4 bases, with 11 bases left in between. The CDR3 DNA reads TGTGCCAGCAGCTTGTCTGGGCTGCCAGATACGCAGTATTTT. Its translation is CASSLSGLPDTQYF.

This clonotype is termed medium-sized. The gene calls are TRBV2 and TRBJ1-1; D call uncertain. CDR1 is SNHLY and CDR2 is FYNNEI in the germline V gene. This CDR3 spans 13 amino acids. With 4 bases removed from V and 1 base from J, the gap between germline ends came to 7 bases. CDR3 sequence (DNA): TGTGCCAGCAGTGTAGCAGGGAACACTGAAGCTTTCTTT. It encodes CASSVAGNTEAFF. The whole variable domain, filled in from reference TRBV2 and TRBJ1-1, reads EPEVTQTPSHQVTQMGQEVILRCVPISNHLYFYWYRQILGQKVEFLVSFYNNEISEKSEIFDDQFSVERPDGSNFTLKIRSTKLEDSAMYFCASSVAGNTEAFFGQGTRLTVV.

Many counts were recorded for this clonotype. J is TRBJ1-1 and V is TRBV11-2; TRBD1 is a possible D gene (5 bases). The CDR3 sequence is 14 residues long. Per the germline V gene, CDR1 is SGHAT and CDR2 is FQNNGV. V was pared by 3 bases and J by 2 bases, with 10 bases between. CDR3 DNA: TGTGCCAGCAGCTTTTCGGGGGGAAACACTGAAGCTTTCTTT. Its protein is CASSFSGGNTEAFF.